This paragraph reports one T cell receptor beta chain. Some 30,000 T cell genomes (approximately 180 ng DNA) went into each sorted-subset replicate. Assay: immunoSEQ multiplex PCR; the TCRdb copy retains only in-frame clones and omits some. Of 2 million to 3 million clones listed, under 95% are singletons. The germline CDR1 and CDR2 sequences are SGHTA and FQGNSA. The CDR3 loop spans 13 amino acids. Trimming left V 5 bases short and J 7 bases short, with 13 bases between. This sample was taken from a study of shared clonotypes between healthy human individuals. Across the study: Each donor's CD4 naive and CD4 memory cells filled three plates apiece, CD8 naive two, and CD8 memory one.

V gene TRBV7-2 combines with J gene TRBJ2-3, with D hard to call. The TCR sequence derives from a young man in good health. Some clones in this sample may be carry-over from other donors' samples. Sequenced sample: naive CD4+ T cells from PBMCs. Specified subset: CD45RA+ positively selected. DNA for the CDR3: TGTGCCAGCAGCCCCTCTAGTCCTAATACGCAGTATTTT. Translated: CASSPSSPNTQYF.